This TCR beta chain derives from a study of cytomegalovirus exposure and HLA in healthy donors. PCR primers comprised 60 Vbeta and 13 Jbeta primers. Measured with immunoSEQ multiplex PCR; TCRdb has only the in-frame clones, and not every one. The table has approximately 160,000 clones, roughly three quarters seen once. Germline lookup yields CDR1 MNHEY and CDR2 SVGAGI. The ends were cut back, 8 bases at V and 8 bases at J, with 18 bases in the middle. The CDR3 is made up of 14 amino acids. This chain uses TRBV6-5 with TRBJ1-4; D gene ambiguous. This receptor was obtained from a man younger than 30 in good health and CMV-seropositive. Source material: PBMCs. The CDR3 spells CASGERRVGEKLFF. As DNA, the CDR3 is TGTGCCAGCGGGGAACGGAGGGTAGGGGAAAAACTGTTTTTT.